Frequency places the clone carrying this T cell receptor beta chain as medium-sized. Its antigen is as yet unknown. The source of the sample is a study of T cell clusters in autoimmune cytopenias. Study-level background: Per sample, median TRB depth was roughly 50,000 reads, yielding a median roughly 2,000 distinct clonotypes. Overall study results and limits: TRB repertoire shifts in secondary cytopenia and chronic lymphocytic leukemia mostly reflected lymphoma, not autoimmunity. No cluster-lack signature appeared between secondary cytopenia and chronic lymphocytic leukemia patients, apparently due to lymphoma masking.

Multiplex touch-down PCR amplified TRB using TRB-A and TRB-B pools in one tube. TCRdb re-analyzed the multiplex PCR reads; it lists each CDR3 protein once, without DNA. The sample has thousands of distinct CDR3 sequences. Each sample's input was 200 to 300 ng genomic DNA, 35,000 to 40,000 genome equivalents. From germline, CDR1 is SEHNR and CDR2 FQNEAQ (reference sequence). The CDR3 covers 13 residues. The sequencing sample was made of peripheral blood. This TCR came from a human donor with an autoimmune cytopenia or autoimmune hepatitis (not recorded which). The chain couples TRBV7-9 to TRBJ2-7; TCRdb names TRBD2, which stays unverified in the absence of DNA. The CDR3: CASSNVAGWEQYF.